This T cell receptor beta chain was recovered during a study of Ad26.COV2.S vaccination and SARS-CoV-2 variants. Across the study: Ad26.COV2.S was injected intramuscularly once or twice, 56 days apart.

Profiling relied on immunoSEQ multiplex PCR, and the TCRdb table lists in-frame clones only, not all of them. This table holds hundreds of thousands of clones, 89% found once. As for treatment: approximately 18 received Ad26.COV2.S at low or high dose, single or two shots; 5 received placebo; per-sample allocation not given. Specimens were obtained on day 63 following the first vaccine or placebo injection. Germline V CDR1 and CDR2: WSHSY, SAAADI. The germline V and J ends were trimmed by 2 bases and 2 bases, with 4 bases remaining between them. This CDR3 is built from 13 residues. This clonotype originated in a person between 18 and 59 years old who received the Ad26.COV2.S COVID-19 vaccine or a placebo. V gene TRBV10-2 combines with J gene TRBJ1-5, with no clear D. The sample consisted of peripheral blood, taken in a trial of Ad26.COV2.S vaccine versus placebo. Written as DNA, the CDR3 is TGCGCCAGCAGTGAGGCGGGCAATCAGCCCCAGCATTTT. Translation: CASSEAGNQPQHF.